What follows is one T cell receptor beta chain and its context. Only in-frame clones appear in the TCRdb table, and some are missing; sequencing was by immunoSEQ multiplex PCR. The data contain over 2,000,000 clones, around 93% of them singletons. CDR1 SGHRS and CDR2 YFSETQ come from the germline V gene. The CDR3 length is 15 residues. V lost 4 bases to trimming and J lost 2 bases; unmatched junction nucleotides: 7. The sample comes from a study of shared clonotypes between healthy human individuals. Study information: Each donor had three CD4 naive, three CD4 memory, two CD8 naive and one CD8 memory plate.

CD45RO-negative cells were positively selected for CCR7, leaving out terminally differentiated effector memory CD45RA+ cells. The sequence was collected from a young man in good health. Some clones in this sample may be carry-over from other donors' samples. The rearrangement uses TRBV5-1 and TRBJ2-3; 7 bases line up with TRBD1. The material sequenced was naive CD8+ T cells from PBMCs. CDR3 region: CASSQTGYPTDTQYF. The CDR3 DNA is TGCGCCAGCAGCCAGACAGGGTACCCCACAGATACGCAGTATTTT.